The clone carrying this TCR beta chain was seen more than once but under ten times. Its antigen is currently unknown. The data derive from a study of T cell repertoires in cytomegalovirus infection. Across the whole study: Well-studied HLA-B-restricted CMV epitopes were used in the study alongside recently identified HLA-C-restricted ones. Through public TCR beta signatures, both CMV infection and matching HLA type were indicated. Regarding the study as a whole: HLA-C-restricted CMV-specific TCR beta clonotypes were dominant in the ex vivo response. Accumulated public TCR beta family frequency recognized individuals carrying CMV together with the relevant HLA.

The germline gives CDR1 SEHNR, CDR2 FQNEAQ (reference sequence). V was pared by 5 bases and J by 9 bases, with 14 bases between. The CDR3 has 13 amino acids. Each CDR3 protein gets one entry after TCRdb re-called the reads with MiXCR. The data contain a few hundred thousand distinct CDR3 sequences, around 40% of them singletons. The source material was cultured PBMCs, sampled from culture after CMV antigen stimulation. The chain recombines TRBV7-9 with TRBJ2-1; no definite D call. This receptor was taken from a human donor in good health (CMV status not recorded). Some clones in this sample may be carry-over from other donors' samples. CDR3 in amino acids: CASSPTQSPEQFF. As DNA, the CDR3 is TGTGCCAGCAGCCCCACCCAGAGCCCTGAGCAGTTCTTC.